These T cell receptor beta chains were read from a single sample in a study of cytomegalovirus exposure and HLA in healthy donors. Assay used: immunoSEQ multiplex PCR; TCRdb lists only in-frame clones, some missing. The sample includes under 200,000 clones, about 80% of them seen just once. Sequencing input: PBMCs. All receptors come from a woman in her 30s in good health and CMV-seropositive. CDR3s leave out the opening cysteine and the closing phenylalanine or tryptophan. A D gene is named only where the DNA matches it firmly. Clone size is stated in some rows and not others, as once, few, many or a class when expanded.

clone_size: few
d_call: TRBD2
v_call: TRBV19
cdr3_aa: ASSIALTSGSTDTQY

clone_size: .
d_call: .
v_call: TRBV29-1
cdr3_aa: SVGASGTGNTIY

clone_size: .
d_call: .
v_call: TRBV7-8
cdr3_aa: ASSLGQAPEAF

clone_size: .
d_call: .
v_call: TRBV6-6
cdr3_aa: ASSRGLEAF

clone_size: few
d_call: .
v_call: TRBV6-5
cdr3_aa: ASSFDRLGDTQY

clone_size: .
d_call: .
v_call: TRBV9
cdr3_aa: ASSVVPSSYEQY

clone_size: few
d_call: TRBD2
v_call: TRBV2
cdr3_aa: ASSSPGLATDTQY

clone_size: .
d_call: TRBD2
v_call: TRBV4-3
cdr3_aa: ASSTGLAGAYEQY

clone_size: .
d_call: TRBD1
v_call: TRBV7-2
cdr3_aa: ASSSDRAKTQY

clone_size: few
d_call: TRBD1
v_call: TRBV28
cdr3_aa: ASSLGQVYEQY

clone_size: .
d_call: TRBD2
v_call: TRBV5-1
cdr3_aa: ASNGGGAETQY

clone_size: .
d_call: .
v_call: TRBV28
cdr3_aa: ASSLRGVLNQPQH

clone_size: .
d_call: .
v_call: TRBV4-3
cdr3_aa: ASSQDWRGSNEKLF